Included here is one T cell receptor (beta chain) sequence, with context. Its specificity is not known. The sample originates from a study of OX40 agonist ivuxolimab in advanced cancers. Study-level points and caveats: Low normalized T-cell clonal expansion was additionally recorded for some nonresponders.

Some clones are missing from TCRdb's copy, which holds only in-frame ones; the method was immunoSEQ multiplex PCR. Among some 54,000 clones listed, 80% were seen once. This CDR3 spans 13 amino acids. Germline CDR1 and CDR2: SGHRS and YFSETQ. The sequence derives from an adult with an advanced solid tumor such as melanoma, head and neck, liver or kidney cancer. The sample in question was CD4+ or CD8+ T cells sorted from blood, obtained in a trial of the OX40 agonist ivuxolimab. The V and J genes are TRBV5-1 and TRBJ1-1; tentatively, D is TRBD1 (5 bases). This CDR3 reads CATGSYVGTEAFF. DNA for the CDR3: TGCGCAACAGGTTCTTATGTGGGCACTGAAGCTTTCTTT.